This entry lists 9 T cell receptor beta chains sequenced from one sample in a study of technical replicates of blood from a handful of donors. Clones were read by immunoSEQ multiplex PCR, and TCRdb kept only the in-frame ones, dropping some. Seen here are 100,000 or so clones, nearly 96% observed once, and the top ten hold roughly 0.19%. Material: T cells isolated from PBMCs. The receptors stem from a human donor in good health.

This chain joins TRBV11-2 and TRBJ1-2, with TRBD1 matching 8 bases. Unmatched junction bases numbered 7, after V lost 5 bases and J lost 8 bases. Germline CDR1 and CDR2: SGHAT and FQNNGV. The CDR3 has 13 residues. CDR3: CASSPRTGLGYTF. The CDR3 nucleotides read TGTGCCAGCAGCCCCCGGACAGGGCTAGGCTACACCTTC.

The J gene is TRBJ1-2, the V gene TRBV29-1, with D perhaps matching TRBD1 (5 bases). Per germline, CDR1 SQVTM and CDR2 ANQGSEA. Between the trimmed V and J ends, which lost 8 bases and 8 bases, there was a span of 21 bases. The CDR3 loop spans 13 amino acids. In DNA, the CDR3 is TGCAGCTATGAGAACAGTCTGAAGGGGGGCTACACCTTC. It specifies CSYENSLKGGYTF. Looking up the rest from reference TRBV29-1 and TRBJ1-2 gives the full variable domain: SAVISQKPSRDICQRGTSLTIQCQVDSQVTMMFWYRQQPGQSLTLIATANQGSEATYESGFVIDKFPISRPNLTFSTLTVSNMSPEDSSIYLCSYENSLKGGYTFGSGTRLTVV.

The chain joins TRBV19 to TRBJ2-7; 8 nucleotides match TRBD1. The ends lost 4 bases at V and 2 bases at J; junction bases unmatched: 4. Germline CDR1 LNHDA, CDR2 SQIVND (reference sequence). This CDR3 region has 14 residues. The CDR3 reads CASSTGQGTYEQYF. The CDR3 DNA sequence: TGTGCCAGTAGTACCGGACAGGGAACCTACGAGCAGTACTTC.

This chain uses TRBV29-1 with TRBJ1-1, with TRBD1 identical over 8 bases. The length of the CDR3 is 14 residues. CDR1 and CDR2 from the germline V gene are SQVTM and ANQGSEA. V lost 5 bases and J lost 4; bases outside the gene matches: 9. This chain's CDR3 is CSVRTGRLITEAFF. The CDR3 DNA sequence: TGCAGCGTTCGGACAGGGCGGCTTATCACTGAAGCTTTCTTT.

The chain carries TRBV5-1 and TRBJ2-3; 7 nucleotides match TRBD1. J gave up 2 bases and V 4 bases, and 7 bases lay outside the gene matches. The CDR3 length is 15 residues. Per the germline V gene, CDR1 is SGHRS and CDR2 is YFSETQ. In DNA, the CDR3 is TGCGCCAGCAGCCAAGGACAGGCCGCCACAGATACGCAGTATTTT. Translating gives CASSQGQAATDTQYF.

The chain couples TRBV7-2 to TRBJ2-3; 8 nucleotides line up with TRBD2. This CDR3 is built from 17 residues. The J segment lost 1 base and the V segment lost 1 base, leaving 7 bases of the junction unmatched. Germline values: CDR1 SGHTA, CDR2 FQGNSA. The chain's CDR3 is CASSLVGSGRGTDTQYF. For the CDR3, the DNA is TGTGCCAGCAGCTTAGTGGGCAGCGGGAGAGGCACAGATACGCAGTATTTT.

The rearrangement joins TRBV27 to TRBJ2-7; TRBD1 is a possible D gene (6 bases). CDR3 length: 14 residues. Germline V gives CDR1 MNHEY, CDR2 SMNVEV (reference sequence). Deletions cut 9 bases from V and 7 bases from J, with 22 bases between. The CDR3 region is CASRLQGLVGEQYF. CDR3 coding DNA: TGTGCCAGTCGACTCCAGGGGTTGGTAGGGGAGCAGTACTTC.

The J gene is TRBJ2-5, the V gene TRBV2; TRBD2 might be the D (5 bases). Per germline, CDR1 SNHLY and CDR2 FYNNEI. This CDR3 is built from 13 residues. The V gene lost 1 base and the J gene lost 7 bases, with 10 bases spanning the gap. This CDR3 reads CASSEGSGWTQYF. The CDR3 nucleotides are TGTGCCAGCAGTGAAGGGAGCGGTTGGACCCAGTACTTC. Drawing the rest from reference TRBV2 and TRBJ2-5, the complete variable domain is EPEVTQTPSHQVTQMGQEVILRCVPISNHLYFYWYRQILGQKVEFLVSFYNNEISEKSEIFDDQFSVERPDGSNFTLKIRSTKLEDSAMYFCASSEGSGWTQYFGPGTRLLVL.

This chain joins TRBV2 and TRBJ2-7; D perhaps matches TRBD2 (5 bases). The CDR3 contains 13 residues. CDR1 SNHLY and CDR2 FYNNEI come from the germline V gene. The V and J ends lost 6 bases and 8 bases respectively, with 17 bases between them. CDR3 nucleotide sequence: TGTGCCAGCAGCGAATTCTTCGAGGGTAAGCAGTACTTC. Encoded protein: CASSEFFEGKQYF.